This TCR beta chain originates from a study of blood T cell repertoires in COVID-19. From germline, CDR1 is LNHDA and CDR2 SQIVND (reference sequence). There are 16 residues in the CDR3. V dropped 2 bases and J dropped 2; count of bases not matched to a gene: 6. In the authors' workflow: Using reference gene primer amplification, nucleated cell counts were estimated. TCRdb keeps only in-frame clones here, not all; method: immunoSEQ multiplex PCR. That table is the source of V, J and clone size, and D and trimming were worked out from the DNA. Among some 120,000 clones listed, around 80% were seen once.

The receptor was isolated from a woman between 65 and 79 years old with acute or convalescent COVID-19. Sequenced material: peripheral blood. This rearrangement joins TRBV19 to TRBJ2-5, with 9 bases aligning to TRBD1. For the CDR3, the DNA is TGTGCCAGTAGTATATCGACAGGGGGGACTCAAGAGACCCAGTACTTC. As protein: CASSISTGGTQETQYF.